Shown below are 27 T cell receptor beta chains from a single sample sequenced in a study of blood T cell repertoires in COVID-19. Produced via immunoSEQ multiplex PCR; TCRdb's table is partial and in-frame only. This repertoire shows about 370,000 clones, approximately 89% found once; its top ten account for 8.5% to 12%. Sequences were obtained from peripheral blood. These receptors were obtained from a woman in her twenties or thirties with COVID-19, enrolled during active disease.

This clone was observed a few times. The identical CDR3 is also encoded by other nucleotide sequences in the sample. The chain couples TRBV7-3 to TRBJ2-2; a possible D gene is TRBD2 (5 bases). Germline CDR1 is SGHTA and CDR2 is FQGTGA. This CDR3 spans 14 amino acids. V lost 0 bases, J lost 4 bases, and 6 bases lay in between. CDR3 coding DNA: TGTGCCAGCAGCTTAACGAGCGGCACCGGGGAGCTGTTTTTT. Protein: CASSLTSGTGELFF.

The genes are TRBV3-1 (or the pseudogene TRBV3-2) and TRBJ2-7, with D unresolved. The CDR3 is 15 residues long. V shed 4 bases and J shed 2 bases, with 15 bases lying between them. Germline V gives CDR1 LGHDT, CDR2 YNNKEL (reference sequence). The CDR3 DNA follows: TGTGCCAGCAGCCCGTCTGCGGCGGAAGCCTACGAGCAGTACTTC. Encoded protein: CASSPSAAEAYEQYF.

The J gene is TRBJ2-4, the V gene TRBV7-2; 7 positions agree with TRBD1. This CDR3 has 13 amino acids. CDR1 SGHTA and CDR2 FQGNSA come from the germline V gene. Trimming took 6 bases from V and 7 from J; bases not matched to a gene: 6. CDR3 sequence reads: CASSTGTANIQYF. The CDR3 region has the DNA TGTGCCAGCAGTACCGGGACAGCGAACATTCAGTACTTC. The full variable domain, rest sourced from reference TRBV7-2 and TRBJ2-4, is GAGVSQSPSNKVTEKGKDVELRCDPISGHTALYWYRQSLGQGLEFLIYFQGNSAPDKSGLPSDRFSAERTGGSVSTLTIQRTQQEDSAVYLCASSTGTANIQYFGAGTRLSVL.

This clone was recorded once. This rearrangement joins TRBV28 to TRBJ2-7; the D gene is possibly TRBD1 (6 bases). V lost 3 bases and J 3 bases, leaving 24 bases between the germline ends. CDR1 is MDHEN, CDR2 SYDVKM, per germline. This CDR3 spans 18 amino acids. The CDR3 sequence is CASSFSPDRLRGIYEQYF. DNA for the CDR3: TGTGCCAGCAGTTTCTCCCCCGACAGGTTGAGGGGTATCTACGAGCAGTACTTC.

This chain uses TRBV3-1 (or the pseudogene TRBV3-2) with TRBJ1-5, with D perhaps TRBD1 (5 bases). With 3 bases removed from V and 4 bases from J, the gap between germline ends came to 13 bases. Germline loops: CDR1 LGHDT, CDR2 YNNKEL (reference sequence). The CDR3 runs 15 residues. The CDR3 DNA is TGTGCCAGCAGCCAGCGGGGCCTGGGAAATCAGCCCCAGCATTTT. It yields the protein CASSQRGLGNQPQHF.

The rearrangement joins TRBV30 to TRBJ2-3; TRBD2 agrees at 7 bases. This CDR3 region has 12 residues. J lost 6 bases, V lost 6 bases, and 6 bases had no gene match. Germline V gene sequence: CDR1 GTSNPN, CDR2 SVGIG (reference sequence). The CDR3 DNA is TGTGCCTGTGGGACTACGTGGGATACGCAGTATTTT. Protein sequence: CACGTTWDTQYF.

The V call is TRBV4-1, the J call TRBJ1-2; perhaps TRBD1 as D (6 bases). CDR3 length equals 15 residues. Trimming left V 3 bases short and J 7 bases short, with 18 bases between. Germline values: CDR1 MGHRA, CDR2 YSYEKL. The CDR3 loop reads CASSHDRTAGGGYTF. The CDR3 coding sequence is TGCGCCAGCAGCCATGACCGGACAGCCGGCGGTGGCTACACCTTC.

The CDR3 protein is CSAGGAGYEQYF. The CDR3 DNA reads as TGCAGCGCAGGGGGGGCTGGCTACGAGCAGTACTTC. The chain couples TRBV29-1 to TRBJ2-7; D could derive from TRBD1 or TRBD2 (7 bases each). The germline V gene encodes CDR1 SQVTM and CDR2 ANQGSEA. Trimming took off 7 bases at V and 3 bases at J, with 13 bases between the two ends. The CDR3 extends over 12 amino acids.

The genes are TRBV19 and TRBJ2-5, with a tentative D call TRBD2 (6 bases). The CDR3 has 15 residues. Germline CDR1 is LNHDA and CDR2 is SQIVND (reference sequence). Deletions cut 5 bases from V and 5 bases from J, with 18 bases between. Here the CDR3 reads CASSGDFKTRETQYF. The CDR3 DNA sequence: TGTGCCAGTAGTGGGGACTTCAAAACCAGGGAGACCCAGTACTTC.

V is TRBV5-6 and J is TRBJ2-7; 12 nucleotides align to TRBD2. The CDR3 length is 15 residues. After removal of 2 bases from V and 5 bases from J, the junction contained 5 bases not matched to a gene. Germline values: CDR1 SGHDT, CDR2 YYEEEE. The CDR3 loop reads CASSFLAGGGHEQYF. The CDR3 nucleotides read TGTGCCAGCAGCTTTCTAGCGGGAGGGGGCCACGAGCAGTACTTC.

The chain carries TRBV3-1 (or the pseudogene TRBV3-2) and TRBJ2-6, with D maybe TRBD2 (6 bases). The length of the CDR3 is 17 residues. V shed 4 bases and J shed 0 bases, with 13 bases lying between them. Germline lookup yields CDR1 LGHDT and CDR2 YNNKEL (reference sequence). As DNA, the CDR3 is TGTGCCAGCAGCCTTGGGACTGCTGGCTCTGGGGCCAACGTCCTGACTTTC. Amino acids: CASSLGTAGSGANVLTF.

The genes are TRBV27 and TRBJ2-2, with TRBD1 matching over 9 bases. Per the germline V gene, CDR1 is MNHEY and CDR2 is SMNVEV (reference sequence). Trimming at V came to 5 bases and at J to 7 bases, leaving 14 bases not matched to a gene. CDR3 length: 17 residues. CDR3 nucleotides: TGTGCCAGCAGTCCACTCCATGTGACAGGGGGTATCGGGGAGCTGTTTTTT. Translated, it gives CASSPLHVTGGIGELFF.

The V gene is TRBV4-2, the J gene TRBJ2-1; 7 nucleotides align to TRBD2. Germline V gene lookup returns CDR1 LGHNA and CDR2 YNFKEQ. The ends lost 0 bases at V and 6 bases at J; junction bases unmatched: 5. CDR3 length: 15 amino acids. The CDR3: CASSQDYGRTNEQFF. The CDR3 bases are TGTGCCAGCAGCCAAGATTACGGGAGGACCAATGAGCAGTTCTTC.

The chain carries TRBV24-1 and TRBJ2-3; D is perhaps TRBD2 (5 bases). The CDR3 sequence is 17 residues long. V was cut by 4 bases and J by 2 bases, with 18 bases left in between. Germline V gives CDR1 KGHDR, CDR2 SFDVKD. The CDR3 DNA is TGTGCCACCAGTGACCGGGGAGAGGGTGTAAACACAGATACGCAGTATTTT. Its translation: CATSDRGEGVNTDTQYF.

This chain's CDR3 is CASSQESGSSYNSPLHF. CDR3 in DNA: TGCGCCAGCAGCCAAGAATCAGGCAGCTCCTATAATTCACCCCTCCACTTT. This chain uses TRBV4-1 with TRBJ1-6; D gene uncertain. Germline V CDR1 and CDR2: MGHRA, YSYEKL. Trimming removed 0 bases from V and 0 bases from J, with 9 bases in between. CDR3 length: 17 residues.

The chain has TRBV4-3 and TRBJ2-5; 7 nucleotides line up with TRBD1. With V trimmed by 8 bases and J by 6 bases, 6 bases remained unmatched. The CDR3 covers 12 residues. Germline CDR1 LGHNA, CDR2 YSLEER. In DNA, the CDR3 is TGCGCCAGCGTTCAACAGGGGCAGACCCAGTACTTC. It encodes CASVQQGQTQYF.

This chain links TRBV30 with TRBJ2-1, with 15 bases lining up with TRBD2. V shed 2 bases and J 7 bases; nucleotides not matched to a gene: 6. The germline V gene encodes CDR1 GTSNPN and CDR2 SVGIG (reference sequence). The CDR3 is made up of 16 amino acids. The CDR3 DNA reads TGTGCCTGGAGTCCCGGGACTAGCGGGAGGAGAAATGAGCAGTTCTTC. It is translated as CAWSPGTSGRRNEQFF.

The chain joins TRBV11-2 to TRBJ2-1, with D possibly matching TRBD1 (7 bases). This CDR3 comprises 14 residues. V dropped 5 bases and J dropped 3 bases, with 11 bases sitting between them. Germline CDR1 SGHAT, CDR2 FQNNGV. CDR3 DNA: TGTGCCAGCAGCGGAGGGGGCGGCTACAATGAGCAGTTCTTC. Translation gives CASSGGGGYNEQFF.

The V gene is TRBV6-5, the J gene TRBJ1-1; no firm D call. Germline V gene data show CDR1 as MNHEY and CDR2 as SVGAGI. The CDR3 runs 10 residues. The germline V and J ends were trimmed by 10 bases and 3 bases, with 6 bases remaining between them. For the CDR3, the DNA is TGTGCCACCATCCACACTGAAGCTTTCTTT. Translating it yields CATIHTEAFF.

V is TRBV5-1 and J is TRBJ2-2; 9 bases match TRBD1. This CDR3 is 16 amino acids long. The J segment lost 4 bases and the V segment lost 0 bases, leaving 4 bases of the junction unmatched. Looked up from germline, CDR1 is SGHRS and CDR2 is YFSETQ. CDR3 coding DNA: TGCGCCAGCAGCTTGGCCGGGACAGGGCTCACCGGGGAGCTGTTTTTT. Encoded protein: CASSLAGTGLTGELFF. Drawing the rest from reference TRBV5-1 and TRBJ2-2, the complete variable domain is KAGVTQTPRYLIKTRGQQVTLSCSPISGHRSVSWYQQTPGQGLQFLFEYFSETQRNKGNFPGRFSGRQFSNSRSEMNVSTLELGDSALYLCASSLAGTGLTGELFFGEGSRLTVL.

The chain is built from TRBV5-1 and TRBJ2-1, with a weak D call TRBD2 (6 bases). The V gene's germline CDR1 is SGHRS and CDR2 YFSETQ. The CDR3 totals 15 residues. V shed 2 bases and J shed 4 bases, with 13 bases lying between them. The CDR3 sequence is CASSLREPLYNEQFF. The CDR3 region has the DNA TGCGCCAGCAGCTTACGGGAGCCCCTATACAATGAGCAGTTCTTC. Using reference TRBV5-1 and TRBJ2-1 for the parts outside the CDR3, the full variable domain is KAGVTQTPRYLIKTRGQQVTLSCSPISGHRSVSWYQQTPGQGLQFLFEYFSETQRNKGNFPGRFSGRQFSNSRSEMNVSTLELGDSALYLCASSLREPLYNEQFFGPGTRLTVL.

The rearrangement joins TRBV5-1 to TRBJ1-1; TRBD1 agrees at 7 bases. Trimming at V came to 4 bases and at J to 10 bases, leaving 10 bases not matched to a gene. In germline, CDR1 is SGHRS, CDR2 YFSETQ. This CDR3 has 13 residues. CDR3 DNA sequence: TGCGCCAGCAGCCTTACAGGGGAAAGTGGAGCTTTCTTT. Translation gives CASSLTGESGAFF.

The chain uses TRBV4-1 and TRBJ2-3; D gene unclear. V shed 4 bases and J shed 1 base, with 12 bases lying between them. Germline V CDR1 and CDR2: MGHRA, YSYEKL. CDR3 length: 15 residues. The CDR3 DNA is TGCGCCAGCAGCCCCTCGGCGGTGGGCACAGATACGCAGTATTTT. Translating gives CASSPSAVGTDTQYF.

The V call is TRBV28, the J call TRBJ2-3, with 12 bases matching TRBD2. Trimming removed 6 bases from V and 4 bases from J; junction bases left unmatched: 8. Germline V gene sequence: CDR1 MDHEN, CDR2 SYDVKM. This CDR3 comprises 16 residues. CDR3 in DNA: TGTGCCAGCAGCGCGACTAGCGGGAGAAAGGCAGATACGCAGTATTTT. It translates to CASSATSGRKADTQYF.

On this clone: The sample has other DNA sequences that encode this CDR3 too. This sequence joins TRBV11-2 and TRBJ2-1; D not certain. The CDR3 covers 13 residues. Germline V CDR1 and CDR2: SGHAT, FQNNGV. Deletions cut 1 base from V and 4 bases from J, with 5 bases between. The CDR3 region has the DNA TGTGCCAGCAGCTTAGGGCTGTACAATGAGCAGTTCTTC. Translating it yields CASSLGLYNEQFF.

This rearrangement joins TRBV29-1 to TRBJ1-1, with 7 nucleotides matching TRBD1. Unmatched junction bases numbered 8, after V lost 6 bases and J lost 1 base. This CDR3 contains 14 residues. Germline V gene sequence: CDR1 SQVTM, CDR2 ANQGSEA. CDR3 amino acids: CSVGSGTANTEAFF. The CDR3 DNA is TGCAGCGTGGGCTCCGGGACAGCGAACACTGAAGCTTTCTTT.

This clone came up once. The V call is TRBV5-1, the J call TRBJ2-7, with 10 positions matching TRBD2. Germline values: CDR1 SGHRS, CDR2 YFSETQ. With V trimmed by 1 base and J by 3 bases, 1 base remained unmatched. The CDR3 spans 14 residues. CDR3 loop: CASSLTSGDYEQYF. CDR3 nucleotide sequence: TGCGCCAGCAGCTTGACTAGCGGGGACTACGAGCAGTACTTC.